This T cell receptor (beta chain) was recovered during a study of brain T cells in children with intractable seizures. Profiled with immunoSEQ multiplex PCR; TCRdb holds only in-frame clones, not every one. This table holds 60,000 to 85,000 clones, 85% to 95% found once. Before surgery, patients took at least one anti-epileptic drug. The origin of this receptor is a boy under two years old with tuberous sclerosis and intractable seizures. This specimen consisted of peripheral blood, obtained at surgery.

In DNA, the CDR3 is TGTGCCAGCAGCTTGGGGGTTCAGGGGGGCAATCAGCCCCAGCATTTT. Translated: CASSLGVQGGNQPQHF. V usage is TRBV5-8 and J usage is TRBJ1-5, with 7 bases that match TRBD1. Germline V CDR1 and CDR2: SGHTS, YDEGEE. This CDR3 comprises 16 residues. J lost 2 bases, V lost 0 bases, and 5 bases had no gene match. Variable domain in full (rest from reference TRBV5-8 and TRBJ1-5): EAGVTQSPTHLIKTRGQQATLRCSPISGHTSVYWYQQALGLGLQFLLWYDEGEERNRGNFPPRFSGRQFPNYSSELNVNALELEDSALYLCASSLGVQGGNQPQHFGDGTRLSIL.